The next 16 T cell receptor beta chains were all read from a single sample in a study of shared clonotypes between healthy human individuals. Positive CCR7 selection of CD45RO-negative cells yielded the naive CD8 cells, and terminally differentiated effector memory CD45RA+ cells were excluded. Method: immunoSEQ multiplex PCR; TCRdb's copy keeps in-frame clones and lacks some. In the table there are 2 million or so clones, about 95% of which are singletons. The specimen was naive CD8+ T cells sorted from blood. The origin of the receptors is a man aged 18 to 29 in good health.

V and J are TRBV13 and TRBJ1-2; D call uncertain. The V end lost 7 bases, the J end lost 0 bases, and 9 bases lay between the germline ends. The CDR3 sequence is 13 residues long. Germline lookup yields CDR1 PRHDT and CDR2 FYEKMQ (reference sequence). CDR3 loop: CASTGVANYGYTF. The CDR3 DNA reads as TGTGCCAGCACCGGAGTTGCTAACTATGGCTACACCTTC.

The CDR3 sequence is CASSQDSSSGRGTQYF. DNA of the CDR3: TGCGCCAGCAGCCAAGATTCGTCTAGCGGTCGGGGGACCCAGTACTTC. The rearrangement uses TRBV4-1 and TRBJ2-5; 7 nucleotides line up with TRBD2. This CDR3 spans 16 amino acids. J lost 7 bases, V lost 0 bases, and 11 bases had no gene match. Germline V gives CDR1 MGHRA, CDR2 YSYEKL.

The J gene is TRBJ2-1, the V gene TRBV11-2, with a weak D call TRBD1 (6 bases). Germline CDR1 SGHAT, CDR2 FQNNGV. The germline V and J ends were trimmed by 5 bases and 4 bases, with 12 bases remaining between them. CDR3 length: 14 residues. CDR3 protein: CASSLGQWYNEQFF. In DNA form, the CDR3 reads TGTGCCAGCAGCCTGGGACAATGGTACAATGAGCAGTTCTTC.

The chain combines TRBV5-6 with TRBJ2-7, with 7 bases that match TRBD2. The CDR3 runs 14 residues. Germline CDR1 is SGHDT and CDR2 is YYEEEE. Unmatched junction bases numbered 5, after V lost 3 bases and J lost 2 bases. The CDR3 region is CASSSASGTYEQYF. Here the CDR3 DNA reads TGTGCCAGCAGCTCCGCTAGCGGAACCTACGAGCAGTACTTC.

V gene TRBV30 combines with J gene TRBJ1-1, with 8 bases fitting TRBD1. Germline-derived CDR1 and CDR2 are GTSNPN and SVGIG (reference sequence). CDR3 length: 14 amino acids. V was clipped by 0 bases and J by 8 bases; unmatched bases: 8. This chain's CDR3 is CAWSVSGGEGEAFF. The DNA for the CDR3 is TGTGCCTGGAGTGTATCAGGGGGCGAAGGAGAAGCTTTCTTT. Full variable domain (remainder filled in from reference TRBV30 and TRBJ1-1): SQTIHQWPATLVQPVGSPLSLECTVEGTSNPNLYWYRQAAGRGLQLLFYSVGIGQISSEVPQNLSASRPQDRQFILSSKKLLLSDSGFYLCAWSVSGGEGEAFFGQGTRLTVV.

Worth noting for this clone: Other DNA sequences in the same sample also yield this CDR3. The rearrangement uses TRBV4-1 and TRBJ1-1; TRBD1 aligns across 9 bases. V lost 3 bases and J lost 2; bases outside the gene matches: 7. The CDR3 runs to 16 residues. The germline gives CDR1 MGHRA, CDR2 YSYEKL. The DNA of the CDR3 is TGCGCCAGCAGCCATTCGCCGGGACAGGGAAACACTGAAGCTTTCTTT. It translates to CASSHSPGQGNTEAFF.

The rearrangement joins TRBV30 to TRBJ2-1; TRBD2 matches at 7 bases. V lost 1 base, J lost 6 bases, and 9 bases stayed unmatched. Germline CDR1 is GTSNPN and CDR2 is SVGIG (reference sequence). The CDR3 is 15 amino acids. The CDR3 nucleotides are TGTGCCTGGAGTGACCTCCCTAGCGGCCCCAATGAGCAGTTCTTC. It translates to CAWSDLPSGPNEQFF.

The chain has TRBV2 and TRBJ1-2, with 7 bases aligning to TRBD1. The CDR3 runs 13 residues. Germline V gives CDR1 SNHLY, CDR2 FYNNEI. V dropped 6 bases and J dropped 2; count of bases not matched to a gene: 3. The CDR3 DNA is TGTGCCAGCAGGGAGGGGGCAAACTATGGCTACACCTTC. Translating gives CASREGANYGYTF.

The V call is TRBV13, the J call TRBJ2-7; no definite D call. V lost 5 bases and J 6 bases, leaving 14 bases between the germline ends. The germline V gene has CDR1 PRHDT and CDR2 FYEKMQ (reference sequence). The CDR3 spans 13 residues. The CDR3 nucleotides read TGTGCCAGCAGCCCCGGTAACGGGTTCGAGCAGTACTTC. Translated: CASSPGNGFEQYF.

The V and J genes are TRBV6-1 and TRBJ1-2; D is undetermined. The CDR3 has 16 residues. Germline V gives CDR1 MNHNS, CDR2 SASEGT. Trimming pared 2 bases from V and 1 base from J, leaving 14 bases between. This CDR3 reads CASSERAAVGNYGYTF. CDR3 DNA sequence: TGTGCCAGCAGTGAAAGGGCAGCCGTGGGTAACTATGGCTACACCTTC.

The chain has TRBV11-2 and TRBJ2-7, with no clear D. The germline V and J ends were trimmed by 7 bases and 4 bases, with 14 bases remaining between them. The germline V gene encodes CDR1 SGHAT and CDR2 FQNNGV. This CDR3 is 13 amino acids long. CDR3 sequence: CASNPPSWYEQYF. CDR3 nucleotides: TGTGCCAGCAACCCCCCAAGCTGGTACGAGCAGTACTTC.

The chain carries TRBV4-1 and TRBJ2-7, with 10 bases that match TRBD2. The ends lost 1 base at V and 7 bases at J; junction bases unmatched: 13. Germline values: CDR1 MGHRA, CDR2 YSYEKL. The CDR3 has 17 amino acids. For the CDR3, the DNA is TGCGCCAGCAGCCAAGTTGCCTCTGGGCTAGCGGGAGTTGAGCAGTACTTC. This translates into CASSQVASGLAGVEQYF.

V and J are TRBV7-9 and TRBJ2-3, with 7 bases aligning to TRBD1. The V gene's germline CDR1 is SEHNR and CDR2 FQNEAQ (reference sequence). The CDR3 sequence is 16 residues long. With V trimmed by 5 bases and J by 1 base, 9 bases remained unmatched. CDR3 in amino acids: CASSVYRDSRTDTQYF. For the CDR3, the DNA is TGTGCCAGCAGCGTATACCGGGACAGCCGCACAGATACGCAGTATTTT. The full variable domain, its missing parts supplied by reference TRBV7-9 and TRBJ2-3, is DTGVSQNPRHKITKRGQNVTFRCDPISEHNRLYWYRQTLGQGPEFLTYFQNEAQLEKSRLLSDRFSAERPKGSFSTLEIQRTEQGDSAMYLCASSVYRDSRTDTQYFGPGTRLTVL.

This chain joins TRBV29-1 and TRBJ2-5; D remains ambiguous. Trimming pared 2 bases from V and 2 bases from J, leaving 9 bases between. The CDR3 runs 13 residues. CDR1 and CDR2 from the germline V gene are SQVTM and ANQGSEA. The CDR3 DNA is TGCAGCGTTGAAAAAGGAAATCAAGAGACCCAGTACTTC. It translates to CSVEKGNQETQYF.

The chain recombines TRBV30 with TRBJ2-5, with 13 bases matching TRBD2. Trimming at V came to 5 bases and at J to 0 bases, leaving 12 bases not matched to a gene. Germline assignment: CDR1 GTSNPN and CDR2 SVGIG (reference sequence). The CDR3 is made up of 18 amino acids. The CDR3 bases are TGTGCCTGGTTCTCCGGGACTAGCGGGACCATGTACCAAGAGACCCAGTACTTC. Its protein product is CAWFSGTSGTMYQETQYF.

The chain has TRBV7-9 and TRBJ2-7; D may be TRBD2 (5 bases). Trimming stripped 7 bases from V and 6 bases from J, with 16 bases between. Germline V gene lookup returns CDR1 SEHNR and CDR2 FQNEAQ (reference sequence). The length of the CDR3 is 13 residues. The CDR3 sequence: CASTYESRGEQYF. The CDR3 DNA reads TGTGCCAGCACTTACGAGTCCCGGGGCGAGCAGTACTTC.